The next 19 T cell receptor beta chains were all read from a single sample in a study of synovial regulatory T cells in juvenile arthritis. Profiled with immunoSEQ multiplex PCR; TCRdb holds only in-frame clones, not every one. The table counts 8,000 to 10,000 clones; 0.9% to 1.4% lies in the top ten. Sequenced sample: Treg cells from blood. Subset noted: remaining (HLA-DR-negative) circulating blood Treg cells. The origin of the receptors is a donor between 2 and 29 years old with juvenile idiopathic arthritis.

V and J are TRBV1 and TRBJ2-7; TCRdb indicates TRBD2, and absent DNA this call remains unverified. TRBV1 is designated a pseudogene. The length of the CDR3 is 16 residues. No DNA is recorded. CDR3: CTSSQDPQLAGGEQYF.

CDR3: CASSSLYRQGWAYGYTF. The chain uses TRBV5-1 and TRBJ1-2; there is no DNA to check the TCRdb D call of TRBD1. Looked up from germline, CDR1 is SGHRS and CDR2 is YFSETQ. This CDR3 contains 17 residues. The DNA is unrecorded. The entire variable domain, with the rest obtained from reference TRBV5-1 and TRBJ1-2, is as follows: KAGVTQTPRYLIKTRGQQVTLSCSPISGHRSVSWYQQTPGQGLQFLFEYFSETQRNKGNFPGRFSGRQFSNSRSEMNVSTLELGDSALYLCASSSLYRQGWAYGYTFGSGTRLTVV.

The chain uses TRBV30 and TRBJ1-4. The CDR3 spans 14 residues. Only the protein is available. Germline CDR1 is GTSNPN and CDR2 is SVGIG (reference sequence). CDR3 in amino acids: CAWRGRWGNEKLFF.

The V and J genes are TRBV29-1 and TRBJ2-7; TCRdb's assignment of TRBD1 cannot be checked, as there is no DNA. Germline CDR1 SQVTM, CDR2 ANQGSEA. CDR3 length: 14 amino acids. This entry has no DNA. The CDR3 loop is CSVRRTGEGGEQYF.

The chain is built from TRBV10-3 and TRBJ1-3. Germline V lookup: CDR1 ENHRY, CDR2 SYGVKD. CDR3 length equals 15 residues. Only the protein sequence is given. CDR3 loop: CAISESGGAGNTIYF.

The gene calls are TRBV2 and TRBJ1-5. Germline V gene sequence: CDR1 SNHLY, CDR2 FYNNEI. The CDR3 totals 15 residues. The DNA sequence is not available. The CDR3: CASSELRGINQPQHF. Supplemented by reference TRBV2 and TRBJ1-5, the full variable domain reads EPEVTQTPSHQVTQMGQEVILRCVPISNHLYFYWYRQILGQKVEFLVSFYNNEISEKSEIFDDQFSVERPDGSNFTLKIRSTKLEDSAMYFCASSELRGINQPQHFGDGTRLSIL.

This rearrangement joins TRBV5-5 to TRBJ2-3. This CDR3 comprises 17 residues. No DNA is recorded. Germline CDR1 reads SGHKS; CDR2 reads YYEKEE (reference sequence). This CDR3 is CASSIAQTRFSPDTQYF. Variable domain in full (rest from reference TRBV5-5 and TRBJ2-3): DAGVTQSPTHLIKTRGQQVTLRCSPISGHKSVSWYQQVLGQGPQFIFQYYEKEERGRGNFPDRFSARQFPNYSSELNVNALLLGDSALYLCASSIAQTRFSPDTQYFGPGTRLTVL.

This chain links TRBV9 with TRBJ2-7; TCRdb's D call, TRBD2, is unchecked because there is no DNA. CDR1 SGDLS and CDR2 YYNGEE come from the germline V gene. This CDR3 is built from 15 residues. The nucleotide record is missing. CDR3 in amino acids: CASSPQASGSYEQYF.

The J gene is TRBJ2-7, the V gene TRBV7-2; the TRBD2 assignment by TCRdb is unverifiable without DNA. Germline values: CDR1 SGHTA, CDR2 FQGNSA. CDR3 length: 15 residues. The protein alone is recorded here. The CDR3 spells CASSLGGKNSYEQYF.

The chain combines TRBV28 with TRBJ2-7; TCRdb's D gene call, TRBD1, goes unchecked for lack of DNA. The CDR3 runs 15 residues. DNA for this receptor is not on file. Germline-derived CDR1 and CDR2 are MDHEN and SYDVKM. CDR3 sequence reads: CASRNQGVRSYEQYF. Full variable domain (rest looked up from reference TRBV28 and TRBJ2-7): DVKVTQSSRYLVKRTGEKVFLECVQDMDHENMFWYRQDPGLGLRLIYFSYDVKMKEKGDIPEGYSVSREKKERFSLILESASTNQTSMYLCASRNQGVRSYEQYFGPGTRLTVT.

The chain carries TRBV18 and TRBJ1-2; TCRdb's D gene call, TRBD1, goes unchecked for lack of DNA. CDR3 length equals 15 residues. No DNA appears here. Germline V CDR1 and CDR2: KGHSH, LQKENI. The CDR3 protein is CASSPKTGAARGYTF. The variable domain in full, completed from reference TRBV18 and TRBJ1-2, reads NAGVMQNPRHLVRRRGQEARLRCSPMKGHSHVYWYRQLPEEGLKFMVYLQKENIIDESGMPKERFSAEFPKEGPSILRIQQVVRGDSAAYFCASSPKTGAARGYTFGSGTRLTVV.

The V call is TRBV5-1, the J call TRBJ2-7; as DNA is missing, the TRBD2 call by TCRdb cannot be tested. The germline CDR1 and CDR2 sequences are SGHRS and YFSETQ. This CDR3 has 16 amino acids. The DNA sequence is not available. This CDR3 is CASSLAASGRAHEQYF.

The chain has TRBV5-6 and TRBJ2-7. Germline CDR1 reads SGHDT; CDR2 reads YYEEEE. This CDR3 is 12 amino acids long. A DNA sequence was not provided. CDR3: CASSLRLGEQYF.

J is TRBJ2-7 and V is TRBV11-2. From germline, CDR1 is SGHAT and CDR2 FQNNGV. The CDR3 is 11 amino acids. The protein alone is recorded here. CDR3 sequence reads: CASSRIYEQYF.

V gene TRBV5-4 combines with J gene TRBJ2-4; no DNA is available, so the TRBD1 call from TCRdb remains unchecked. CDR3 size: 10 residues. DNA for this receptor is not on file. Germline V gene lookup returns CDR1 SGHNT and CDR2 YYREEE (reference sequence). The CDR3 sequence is CASSSGQGYF.

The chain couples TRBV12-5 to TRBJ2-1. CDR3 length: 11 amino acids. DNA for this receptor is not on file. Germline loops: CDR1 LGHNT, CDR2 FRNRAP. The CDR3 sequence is CASGSSTEQFF.

CDR3 sequence: CASSQDRDYSYEQYF. This chain connects TRBV4-2 to TRBJ2-7; TCRdb reports TRBD2, a call that lacks DNA to check it against. This CDR3 contains 15 residues. There is no recorded DNA. Germline V gene lookup returns CDR1 LGHNA and CDR2 YNFKEQ.

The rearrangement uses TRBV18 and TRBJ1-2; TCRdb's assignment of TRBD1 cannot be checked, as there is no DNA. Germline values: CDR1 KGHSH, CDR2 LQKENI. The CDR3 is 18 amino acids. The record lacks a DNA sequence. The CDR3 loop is CASSLMASGTGGAGGYTF.

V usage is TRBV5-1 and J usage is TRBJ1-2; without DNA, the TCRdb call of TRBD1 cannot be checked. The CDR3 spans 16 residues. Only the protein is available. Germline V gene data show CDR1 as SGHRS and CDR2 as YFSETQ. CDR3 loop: CASSLGSGTGASGYTF.